This TCR beta chain was sequenced during a study of T-cell reconstitution after alpha-beta-depleted transplantation in children. General observations from the study: At around two months after transplant, the alpha-beta T cells were reportedly derived from several hundred expanded clones that came from non-depleted graft cells. Newly made T cells mostly supplied T-cell counts and diversity one year after transplant. Certain patients had high TCRbeta diversity at day 60, and it came from recipient T cells and thymic progenitors that survived.

There are a few counts of this clonotype. Its target is not known. Preparation of the TCRbeta library used unique molecular identifiers. TCRdb reprocessed the PCR reads with MiXCR, giving one entry per CDR3 protein. Counted here are about a million distinct CDR3 sequences, about 26% occurring once; the ten biggest clones make up about 28%. The germline CDR1 and CDR2 sequences are SEHNR and FQNEAQ (reference sequence). The germline V and J ends were trimmed by 4 bases and 0 bases, with 12 bases remaining between them. This CDR3 spans 15 amino acids. This specimen consisted of PBMCs, mostly from graft donor cells, obtained 360 days after TCRalphabeta/CD19-depleted stem cell transplant. V and J are TRBV7-9 and TRBJ1-1; perhaps TRBD1 as D (6 bases). The clonotype was recovered from a boy under three years old who had a stem cell transplant for SCID, so the T cells may come from the graft donor. CDR3 coding DNA: TGTGCCAGCAGCTCCCCGGACAGCTTGAACACTGAAGCTTTCTTT. Translated, it gives CASSSPDSLNTEAFF.